This T cell receptor beta chain emerged from a study of cytomegalovirus exposure and HLA in healthy donors. The study's findings and limits: Most sequenced TCRs were rare (though some public TCRs occurred in many donors). Among the CMV-associated chains, three were confirmed in vitro as specific for CMV antigens.

Clones were sequenced by immunoSEQ multiplex PCR, and TCRdb holds only the in-frame ones, with some missing. Of 200,000 to 250,000 clones in the sample, roughly 83% were seen once. Remarks on this clone: Its antigen is not known.

The TCR was taken from a woman younger than 45 in good health and CMV-seropositive. The sequenced material came from PBMCs.

CDR3 loop: CASSQLVRGQNEQFF. The CDR3 DNA sequence: TGCGCCAGCAGCCAGTTAGTGAGGGGTCAGAATGAGCAGTTCTTC. The chain carries TRBV4-1 and TRBJ2-1; D could derive from TRBD1 or TRBD2 (5 bases each). Germline V CDR1 and CDR2: MGHRA, YSYEKL. The CDR3 has 15 amino acids. V lost 3 bases to trimming and J lost 7 bases, with 16 bases between them.